Shown below are 3 T cell receptor beta chains from a single sample sequenced in a study of blood T cell repertoires in COVID-19. Data came from immunoSEQ multiplex PCR; TCRdb stores just in-frame clones and leaves some out. The table lists roughly 380,000 clones, about 80% of them singletons. Specimen: peripheral blood. All receptors derive from a human donor with acute or convalescent COVID-19. The donor label of this sample is uncertain.

The chain uses TRBV10-3 and TRBJ1-2; the match to TRBD1 covers 11 bases. V gave up 0 bases and J gave up 6 bases; unmatched junction bases: 9. The germline CDR1 and CDR2 sequences are ENHRY and SYGVKD. The CDR3 is 17 amino acids. CDR3 sequence reads: CAISESDRGRVLDGYTF. CDR3 in DNA: TGTGCCATCAGTGAGTCGGACAGGGGGCGCGTGCTGGATGGCTACACCTTC.

The rearrangement links TRBV19 to TRBJ1-3, with a weak D call TRBD1 (6 bases). The CDR3 loop spans 16 amino acids. Trimming removed 7 bases at V and 0 bases at J, with 16 bases between. Germline CDR1 reads LNHDA; CDR2 reads SQIVND (reference sequence). CDR3 DNA sequence: TGTGCCAGTACCATAGGGGGTATTGGCTCTGGAAACACCATATATTTT. Amino acid sequence: CASTIGGIGSGNTIYF. The entire variable domain, with the rest obtained from reference TRBV19 and TRBJ1-3, is as follows: DGGITQSPKYLFRKEGQNVTLSCEQNLNHDAMYWYRQDPGQGLRLIYYSQIVNDFQKGDIAEGYSVSREKKESFPLTVTSAQKNPTAFYLCASTIGGIGSGNTIYFGEGSWLTVV.

The rearrangement uses TRBV28 and TRBJ1-3; D not certain. V gave up 4 bases and J gave up 2 bases, with 9 bases separating them. CDR3 size: 14 residues. CDR1 is MDHEN, CDR2 SYDVKM, per germline. CDR3 in DNA: TGTGCCAGCAGTTCGCGGGTGGCTGGAAACACCATATATTTT. Its translation: CASSSRVAGNTIYF.